Listed below are T cell receptor beta chains from one sample, sequenced in a study of T-cell memory formation after mild COVID-19. TCRdb analysed the 5' RACE reads with MiXCR anew, one entry per CDR3 protein. Here the sample spans roughly 410,000 distinct CDR3 sequences, 20% to 25% being singletons. Sequenced material: PBMCs or a T cell subset sorted from them (not recorded which). These TCRs come from an adult woman who had mild COVID-19 (a few samples of this study predate the infection). Cell type and time point are not known. The CDR3 runs from the conserved cysteine through the conserved F or W. The D gene is left open where the match is weak. The listing skips clone size in some rows; elsewhere it reads once, few, many or a size class.

NA TRBJ2-7 few TRBV7-9 TGTGCCAGCTCCCCCGTGCTAATCGGCGAGCAGTACTTC CASSPVLIGEQYF
NA TRBJ2-2 NA TRBV5-1 TGCGCCAGCAGATGGTTTAGCGGGAACACCGGGGAGCTGTTTTTT CASRWFSGNTGELFF
NA TRBJ1-1 many TRBV7-9 TGTGCCAGCAGCCCGTACACTGAAGCTTTCTTT CASSPYTEAFF
TRBD2 TRBJ2-2 NA TRBV6-4 TGTGCCAGCCGACTAGCGGGCAGCAGGGAGCTGTTTTTT CASRLAGSRELFF
TRBD1 TRBJ2-5 few TRBV2 TGTGCCAGCAACGGCGGACAGGTACAAGAGACCCAGTACTTC CASNGGQVQETQYF
TRBD1 TRBJ2-7 few TRBV7-2 TGTGCCAGCAGCCCCGGGGTCCGGGACAGGCTCTACGAGCAGTACTTC CASSPGVRDRLYEQYF
TRBD1 TRBJ2-7 few TRBV12-3/TRBV12-4 TGTGCCACCCAGACAGGGTTTGGCCACGAGCAGTACTTC CATQTGFGHEQYF
NA TRBJ2-3 NA TRBV20-1 TGCAGTGCTAGTGAAGGGCCTAGCACAGATACGCAGTATTTT CSASEGPSTDTQYF
TRBD1 TRBJ1-2 NA TRBV5-4 TGTGCCAGCAGCCCCCCCGGACAGGGACACTATGGCTACACCTTC CASSPPGQGHYGYTF
TRBD2 TRBJ2-2 few TRBV3-1 TGTGCCAGCAGCCTAGGACTAGCGGGGGACACGAACACCGGGGAGCTGTTTTTT CASSLGLAGDTNTGELFF
NA TRBJ2-4 NA TRBV2 TGTGCCAGCAGTTCCCCGGGTTCCCTGGCCAAAAACATTCAGTACTTC CASSSPGSLAKNIQYF
NA TRBJ2-7 NA TRBV15 TGTGCCACCAGCAGAGAACTCGCCTCCGGGGAGCAGTACTTC CATSRELASGEQYF
TRBD2 TRBJ2-5 few TRBV20-1 TGCAGTGCTACCCTAAGTTGGCTAGCGGGGGATGAGACCCAGTACTTC CSATLSWLAGDETQYF
TRBD1 TRBJ2-7 NA TRBV18 TGTGCCAGCTCACCGGACAGGGTGAGGGAGCAGTACTTC CASSPDRVREQYF
TRBD2 TRBJ2-3 few TRBV7-9 TGTGCCAGCACGGATAGCGGGTATACGCAGTATTTT CASTDSGYTQYF
NA TRBJ2-7 NA TRBV5-1 TGCGCCAGCAGCTTCAAGAACGAGCAGTACTTC CASSFKNEQYF
TRBD2 TRBJ2-7 NA TRBV5-1 TGCGCCAGCAGCTCGGGACTAGCGGGTCAGGATTACGAGCAGTACTTC CASSSGLAGQDYEQYF
TRBD1 TRBJ2-7 few TRBV4-3 TGCGCCAGCAGCCAAGTGGGGACAGGGGCCCACGAGCAGTACTTC CASSQVGTGAHEQYF
TRBD2 TRBJ2-2 few TRBV20-1 TGCAGTGCTAGGGTGGACGGGGGGTCCACCGGGGAGCTGTTTTTT CSARVDGGSTGELFF
TRBD1 TRBJ2-1 NA TRBV15 TGTGCCACCAGCAGAGACAAACAGGGGGGTAATGAGCAGTTCTTC CATSRDKQGGNEQFF
NA TRBJ2-5 few TRBV29-1 TGCAGCGTTTTCCGGGAGCAAGAGACCCAGTACTTC CSVFREQETQYF
TRBD1 TRBJ1-5 NA TRBV27 TGTGCCAGCAGCCTGAACATTGACAGGGATAATCAGCCCCAGCATTTT CASSLNIDRDNQPQHF
NA TRBJ2-2 few TRBV25-1 TGTGCCAGCAGTGGCATTTACCCGAACACCGGGGAGCTGTTTTTT CASSGIYPNTGELFF
NA TRBJ1-3 NA TRBV19 TGTGCCAGTAGTATTTCGGCAGTTGGAAACACCATATATTTT CASSISAVGNTIYF
NA TRBJ1-1 NA TRBV3-1 TGTGCCAGCAGCCAAGTTAGCACTGAAGCTTTCTTT CASSQVSTEAFF
TRBD1 TRBJ2-7 NA TRBV11-2 TGTGCCAGCAGCTTCTCAGGACAGGGTGGGATCTCCTACGAGCAGTACTTC CASSFSGQGGISYEQYF
TRBD1 TRBJ2-1 NA TRBV3-1 TGTGCCAGCAGCCAAGCAGGGACAGGGGCGTACAATGAGCAGTTCTTC CASSQAGTGAYNEQFF
NA TRBJ2-7 NA TRBV21-1 TGTGCCAGCAGCAACTGGACTAGCGGGACCTCCTACGAGCAGTACTTC CASSNWTSGTSYEQYF
TRBD2 TRBJ2-1 NA TRBV11-3 TGTGCCAGCAGCTGGGGACTAGCGGGAGGCCACAATGAGCAGTTCTTC CASSWGLAGGHNEQFF
NA TRBJ1-1 NA TRBV20-1 TGCAGTGCTAGAGGCGGAATTAACACTGAAGCTTTCTTT CSARGGINTEAFF
NA TRBJ2-7 NA TRBV29-1 TGCAGCGTTGATAATGTGCCACCGCCCCCCTCCTACGAGCAGTACTTC CSVDNVPPPPSYEQYF
TRBD2 TRBJ2-3 NA TRBV7-3 TGTGCCAGCAACACGGGAGGGCCCACAGATACGCAGTATTTT CASNTGGPTDTQYF
NA TRBJ2-3 NA TRBV7-8 TGTGCCAGCAGCCCGGGGCTCGGTCGGGATACGCAGTATTTT CASSPGLGRDTQYF
TRBD1 TRBJ1-2 NA TRBV11-2 TGTGCCAGCAGCCCGGGGACAGGGGGCATTATGGGCTATGGCTACACCTTC CASSPGTGGIMGYGYTF
TRBD1 TRBJ2-1 NA TRBV24-1 TGTGCCACCAGCGATTCCGGACAGGGGGCGCGGGATGAGCAGTTCTTC CATSDSGQGARDEQFF
NA TRBJ2-5 NA TRBV7-9 TGTGCCAGCAGCGTAAGGGCAGGGGCCCAAGAGACCCAGTACTTC CASSVRAGAQETQYF
NA TRBJ1-2 NA TRBV5-6 TGTGCCAGCAGCTTGGAGCCGGGGGGCTACACCTTC CASSLEPGGYTF